The sequence of this T cell receptor (beta chain) was determined in a study of memory CD4+ T cells and cytomegalovirus serostatus. Study in general: Of the healthy Belgian adults, 9 or 10 were CMV seropositive and 20 to 30 seronegative.

Germline CDR1 and CDR2: ENHRY and SYGVKD. V dropped 6 bases and J dropped 5 bases, with 16 bases sitting between them. This CDR3 is built from 14 residues. The sort gate was single viable CD3+CD4+CD8-CD45RO+ cells for memory CD4+ T cells. To note about this clone: Antigen: not known.

Sequencing was performed with immunoSEQ multiplex PCR; in TCRdb, only in-frame clones are kept and a portion is missing. The sample shows 45,000 to 60,000 clones, around 80% of them seen only once. Whole-study findings and limits: Median bootstrapped AUC for CMV status was about 0.96 originally, just under 0.93 US-trained.

The sample taken for sequencing was memory CD4+ T cells from blood. The V and J genes are TRBV10-3 and TRBJ2-5, with D possibly called TRBD1 or TRBD2 (5 bases each). The receptor was derived from an adult in good health and CMV-seropositive. For the CDR3, the DNA is TGTGCCATCAGACGGGACCCCAACGTTGAGACCCAGTACTTC. Its protein product is CAIRRDPNVETQYF.